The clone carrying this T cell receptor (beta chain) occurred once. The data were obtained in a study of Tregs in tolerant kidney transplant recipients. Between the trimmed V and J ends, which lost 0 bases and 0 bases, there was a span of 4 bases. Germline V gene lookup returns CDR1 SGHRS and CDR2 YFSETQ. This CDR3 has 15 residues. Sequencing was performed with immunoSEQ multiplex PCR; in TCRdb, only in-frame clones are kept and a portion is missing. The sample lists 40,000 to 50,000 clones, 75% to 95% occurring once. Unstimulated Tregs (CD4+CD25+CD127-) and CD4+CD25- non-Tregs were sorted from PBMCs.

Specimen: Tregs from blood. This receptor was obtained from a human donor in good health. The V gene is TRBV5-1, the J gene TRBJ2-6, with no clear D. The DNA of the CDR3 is TGCGCCAGCAGCTTGGGTCCCTCTGGGGCCAACGTCCTGACTTTC. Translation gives CASSLGPSGANVLTF.